The text below deals with one T cell receptor (beta chain). The data originate from a study of blood T cell repertoires in COVID-19. The repertoire was sequenced with immunoSEQ multiplex PCR; TCRdb's copy has only in-frame clones and lacks some. Of about 87,000 clones listed, over 70% were seen once; the top ten hold approximately 15%. The V gene's germline CDR1 is ENHRY and CDR2 SYGVKD. V was trimmed by 0 bases and J by 8 bases, leaving 7 bases between them. The CDR3 is 12 amino acids. This sequence originates from a woman aged 55-69 years with acute or convalescent COVID-19. The material sequenced was peripheral blood. This chain connects TRBV10-3 to TRBJ1-1; D is undetermined. As DNA, the CDR3 is TGTGCCATCAGTGAGTCTATACGGGAAGCTTTCTTT. It translates to CAISESIREAFF.